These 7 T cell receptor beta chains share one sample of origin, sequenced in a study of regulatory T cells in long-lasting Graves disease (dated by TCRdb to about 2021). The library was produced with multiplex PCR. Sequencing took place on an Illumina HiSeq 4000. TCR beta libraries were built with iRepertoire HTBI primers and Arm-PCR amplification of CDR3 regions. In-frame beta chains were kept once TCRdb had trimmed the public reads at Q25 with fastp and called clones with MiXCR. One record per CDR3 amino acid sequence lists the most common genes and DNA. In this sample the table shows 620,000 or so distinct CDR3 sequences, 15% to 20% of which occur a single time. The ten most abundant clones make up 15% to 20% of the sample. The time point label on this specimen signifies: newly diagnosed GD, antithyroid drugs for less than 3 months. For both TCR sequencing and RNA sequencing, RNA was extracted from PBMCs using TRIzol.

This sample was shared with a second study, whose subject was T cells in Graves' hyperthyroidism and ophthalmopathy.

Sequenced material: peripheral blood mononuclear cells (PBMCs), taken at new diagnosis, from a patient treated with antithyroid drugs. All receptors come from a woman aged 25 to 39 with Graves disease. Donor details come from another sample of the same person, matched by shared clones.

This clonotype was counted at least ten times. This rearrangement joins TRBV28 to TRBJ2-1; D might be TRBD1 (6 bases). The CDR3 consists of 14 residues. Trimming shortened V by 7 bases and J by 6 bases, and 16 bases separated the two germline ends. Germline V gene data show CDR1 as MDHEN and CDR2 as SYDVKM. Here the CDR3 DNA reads TGTGCCAGCAAAGAACAGGGTCCGGGCAATGAGCAGTTCTTC. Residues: CASKEQGPGNEQFF.

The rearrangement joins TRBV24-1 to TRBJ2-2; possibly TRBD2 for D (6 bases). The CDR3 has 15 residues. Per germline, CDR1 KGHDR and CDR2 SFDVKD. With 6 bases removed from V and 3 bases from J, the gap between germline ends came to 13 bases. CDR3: CATSPGVRYTGELFF. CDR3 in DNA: TGTGCCACCAGTCCGGGGGTGCGATACACCGGGGAGCTGTTTTTT.

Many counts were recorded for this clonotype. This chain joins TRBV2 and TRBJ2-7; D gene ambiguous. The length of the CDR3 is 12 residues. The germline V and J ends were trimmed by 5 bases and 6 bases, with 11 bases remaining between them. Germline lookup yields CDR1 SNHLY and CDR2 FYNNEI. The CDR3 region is CASSNTLAEQYF. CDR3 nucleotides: TGTGCCAGCAGTAACACCCTGGCCGAGCAGTACTTC.

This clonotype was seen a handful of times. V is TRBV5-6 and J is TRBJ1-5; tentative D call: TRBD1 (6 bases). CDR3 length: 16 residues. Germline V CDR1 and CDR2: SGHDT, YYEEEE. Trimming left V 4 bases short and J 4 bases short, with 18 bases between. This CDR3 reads CASSRWDTQLNQPQHF. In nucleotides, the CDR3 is TGTGCCAGCAGCCGGTGGGACACCCAACTAAATCAGCCCCAGCATTTT.

The CDR3 nucleotides read TGTGCCAGCAGTGAAAGTATATCAGATACGCAGTATTTT. It specifies CASSESISDTQYF. V gene TRBV6-2 or TRBV6-3 combines with J gene TRBJ2-3; the D is unclear. The CDR3 runs to 13 residues. Germline V lookup: CDR1 MNHEY, CDR2 SVGEGT. V lost 5 bases and J 4 bases, leaving 10 bases between the germline ends.

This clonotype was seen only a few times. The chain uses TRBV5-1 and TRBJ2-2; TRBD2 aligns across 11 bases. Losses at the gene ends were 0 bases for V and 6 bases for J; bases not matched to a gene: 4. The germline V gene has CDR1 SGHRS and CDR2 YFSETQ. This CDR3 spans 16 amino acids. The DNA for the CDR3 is TGCGCCAGCAGCTTGGAACTAGCGGGAGTTGCCGGGGAGCTGTTTTTT. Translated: CASSLELAGVAGELFF.

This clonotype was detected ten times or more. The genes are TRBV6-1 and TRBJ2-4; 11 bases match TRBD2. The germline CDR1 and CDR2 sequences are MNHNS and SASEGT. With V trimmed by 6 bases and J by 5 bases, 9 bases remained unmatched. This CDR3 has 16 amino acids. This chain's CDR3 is CASRVGLAGGQNIQYF. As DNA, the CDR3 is TGTGCCAGCAGAGTTGGTCTAGCGGGAGGCCAAAACATTCAGTACTTC.